Below are 9 T cell receptor beta chains sequenced from a single sample in a study of T cell responses to AZD1222 COVID-19 vaccine. Assay: immunoSEQ multiplex PCR; the TCRdb copy retains only in-frame clones and omits some. The sample shows tens of thousands of clones, over 80% of them seen only once. The sample was peripheral blood, taken 28 days after the second AZD1222 dose. The receptors originated from an adult who received the AZD1222 COVID-19 vaccine.

V usage is TRBV5-1 and J usage is TRBJ2-3; 14 bases are a match to TRBD2. Germline trimming cut 3 bases from V and 4 bases from J; bases unmatched to any gene: 4. The CDR3 consists of 16 residues. The germline CDR1 and CDR2 sequences are SGHRS and YFSETQ. CDR3 protein: CASSSGTSGSADTQYF. The DNA of the CDR3 is TGCGCCAGCAGCTCGGGGACTAGCGGGAGTGCAGATACGCAGTATTTT.

In this sample, this clone turned up once. This chain's CDR3 is CASSLGSRGGAQNIQYF. DNA for the CDR3: TGTGCCAGCAGCTTAGGCTCCCGGGGGGGGGCGCAAAACATTCAGTACTTC. The chain joins TRBV11-2 to TRBJ2-4; 8 nucleotides agree with TRBD2. Germline lookup yields CDR1 SGHAT and CDR2 FQNNGV. The CDR3 contains 17 residues. V gave up 1 base and J gave up 5 bases; unmatched junction bases: 10. Full variable domain (outside the CDR3, taken from reference TRBV11-2 and TRBJ2-4): EAGVAQSPRYKIIEKRQSVAFWCNPISGHATLYWYQQILGQGPKLLIQFQNNGVVDDSQLPKDRFSAERLKGVDSTLKIQPAKLEDSAVYLCASSLGSRGGAQNIQYFGAGTRLSVL.

This clone was seen just once. For the CDR3, the DNA is TGTGCCAGCAGTCTGGACGCCTACGAGCAGTACTTC. Translating it yields CASSLDAYEQYF. V and J are TRBV2 and TRBJ2-7; the D is unclear. Trimming pared 5 bases from V and 2 bases from J, leaving 7 bases between. This CDR3 region has 12 residues. The germline V gene has CDR1 SNHLY and CDR2 FYNNEI.

CDR3 region: CASSLDSATGELFF. CDR3 DNA sequence: TGTGCCAGCAGCTTGGACAGTGCCACCGGGGAGCTGTTTTTT. The chain uses TRBV11-2 and TRBJ2-2; D is perhaps TRBD1 (6 bases). Germline V gives CDR1 SGHAT, CDR2 FQNNGV. The CDR3 has 14 residues. Trimming stripped 3 bases from V and 4 bases from J, with 9 bases between.

The V gene is TRBV4-1, the J gene TRBJ1-2; 10 bases agree with TRBD1. Germline CDR1 reads MGHRA; CDR2 reads YSYEKL. The CDR3 loop spans 13 amino acids. Trimming cost V 5 bases and J 8 bases; bases outside gene matches: 5. The CDR3 region is CASSAGQGRGYTF. In DNA form, the CDR3 reads TGCGCCAGCAGCGCGGGACAGGGGAGAGGCTACACCTTC.

The gene calls are TRBV9 and TRBJ2-2; 8 positions agree with TRBD1. The germline V gene encodes CDR1 SGDLS and CDR2 YYNGEE. CDR3 size: 15 residues. Unmatched junction bases numbered 1, after V lost 2 bases and J lost 1 base. CDR3 nucleotide sequence: TGTGCCAGCAGCGTGGGGACAGGGAACACCGGGGAGCTGTTTTTT. Amino acids: CASSVGTGNTGELFF.

This chain connects TRBV19 to TRBJ1-2; D gene unclear. The CDR3 consists of 15 residues. Germline-derived CDR1 and CDR2 are LNHDA and SQIVND (reference sequence). Trimming took 0 bases from V and 0 from J, leaving 8 bases between them. CDR3 coding DNA: TGTGCCAGTAGTATAGAGGCAGCCACTAACTATGGCTACACCTTC. Translation gives CASSIEAATNYGYTF.

This chain connects TRBV2 to TRBJ1-4; possible D gene TRBD1, 5 bases. Trimming took 6 bases from V and 8 from J, leaving 16 bases between them. The CDR3 has 14 residues. Germline V CDR1 and CDR2: SNHLY, FYNNEI. Here the CDR3 DNA reads TGTGCCAGCAGACTCGGGACGGCCGTCGAAAAACTGTTTTTT. This encodes CASRLGTAVEKLFF.

This clone was detected only once. The rearrangement links TRBV7-8 to TRBJ2-5; TRBD1 might be the D (5 bases). Germline CDR1 is SGHVS and CDR2 is FQNEAQ. With 5 bases removed from V and 2 bases from J, the gap between germline ends came to 9 bases. There are 13 residues in the CDR3. This CDR3 is CASSRAGQETQYF. CDR3 bases: TGTGCCAGCAGCCGTGCAGGGCAAGAGACCCAGTACTTC. Drawing the rest from reference TRBV7-8 and TRBJ2-5, the complete variable domain is GAGVSQSPRYKVAKRGQDVALRCDPISGHVSLFWYQQALGQGPEFLTYFQNEAQLDKSGLPSDRFFAERPEGSVSTLKIQRTQQEDSAVYLCASSRAGQETQYFGPGTRLLVL.